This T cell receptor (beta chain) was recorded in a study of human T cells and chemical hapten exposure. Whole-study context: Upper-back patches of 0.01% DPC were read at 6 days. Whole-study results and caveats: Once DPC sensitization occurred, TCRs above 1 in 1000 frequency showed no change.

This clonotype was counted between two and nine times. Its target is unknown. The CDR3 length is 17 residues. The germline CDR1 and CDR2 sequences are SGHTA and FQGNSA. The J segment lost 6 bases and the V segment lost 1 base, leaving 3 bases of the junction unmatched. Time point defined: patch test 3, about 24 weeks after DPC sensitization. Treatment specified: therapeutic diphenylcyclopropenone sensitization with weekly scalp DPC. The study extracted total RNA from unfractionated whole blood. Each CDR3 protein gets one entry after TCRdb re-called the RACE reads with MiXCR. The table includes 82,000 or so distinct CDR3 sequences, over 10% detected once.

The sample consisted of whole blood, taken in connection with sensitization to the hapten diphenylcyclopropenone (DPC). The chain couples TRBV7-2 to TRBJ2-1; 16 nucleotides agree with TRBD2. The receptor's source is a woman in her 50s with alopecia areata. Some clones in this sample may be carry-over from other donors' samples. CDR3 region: CASSLEGTSGRANEQFF. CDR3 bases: TGTGCCAGCAGCTTAGAGGGGACTAGCGGGAGGGCCAATGAGCAGTTCTTC.